This T cell receptor (beta chain) was retrieved from a study of blood T cell repertoires in COVID-19. Study details: T cells, B-cell-depleted T cells, or PBMCs provided the cDNA or gDNA that served as material.

The CDR3 is 13 residues long. Germline values: CDR1 LNHDA, CDR2 SQIVND (reference sequence). V lost 4 bases and J lost 0, with 6 bases in between. Sequencing used immunoSEQ multiplex PCR; TCRdb keeps in-frame clones, though not all of them. This repertoire shows over 110,000 clones, around 80% found once; its top ten account for approximately 3.6%. Sequenced sample: peripheral blood. The chain combines TRBV19 with TRBJ1-1; D call uncertain. The receptor was derived from a man aged 60-69 years with acute or convalescent COVID-19. CDR3 sequence: CASSTQMNTEAFF. The CDR3 nucleotides are TGTGCCAGTAGTACGCAGATGAACACTGAAGCTTTCTTT.